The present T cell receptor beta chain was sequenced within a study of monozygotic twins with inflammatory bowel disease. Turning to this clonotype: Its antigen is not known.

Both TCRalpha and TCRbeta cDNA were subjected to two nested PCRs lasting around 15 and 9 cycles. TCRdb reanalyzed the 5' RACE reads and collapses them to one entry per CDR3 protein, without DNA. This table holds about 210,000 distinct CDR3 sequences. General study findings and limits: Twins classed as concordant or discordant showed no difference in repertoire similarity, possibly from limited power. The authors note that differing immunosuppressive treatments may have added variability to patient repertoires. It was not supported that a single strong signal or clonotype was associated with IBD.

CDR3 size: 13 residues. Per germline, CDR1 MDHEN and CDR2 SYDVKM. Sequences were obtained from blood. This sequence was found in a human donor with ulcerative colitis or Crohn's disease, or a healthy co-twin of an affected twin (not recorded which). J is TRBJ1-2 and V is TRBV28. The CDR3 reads CASSPLQAYGYTF.